These 18 T cell receptor beta chains share one sample of origin, sequenced in a study of molecular identifiers for immune sequencing clone quantification (dated by TCRdb to the late 2010s). Library creation used PCR. The listed sequencing device is NextSeq 500. The public reads were reprocessed in TCRdb via fastp at Q25 and MiXCR, keeping in-frame beta chains. Identical CDR3 proteins give one entry, which carries the most common genes and DNA. This sample gives hundreds of thousands of distinct CDR3 sequences in total; roughly 23% of them show up just once. The ten largest clonotypes hold 0.65% to 0.75% of the sample. Sequenced material: naive CD8+ T cells from blood, with Jurkat cell RNA spiked in. What the cell subset or site label conveys for this sample: FACS-sorted CD8+CD4-CCR7+CD45RA+ naive T cells. All receptors come from a human donor in good health. Some libraries in this study had Jurkat cell RNA spiked in.

In the case of this clonotype: A read error may be the cause here, since a much bigger clone is one base away. The chain carries TRBV7-9 and TRBJ1-2; no definite D call. Germline V CDR1 and CDR2: SEHNR, FQNEAQ (reference sequence). CDR3 length: 10 residues. CDR3 region: CVSSLVEYTF. CDR3 in DNA: TGTGTCAGCAGCTTAGTAGAGTACACCTTC.

This clonotype turned up a few times. This chain uses TRBV5-5 with TRBJ2-7, with D possibly being TRBD2 (5 bases). The CDR3 runs 13 residues. V was clipped by 3 bases and J by 3 bases, with 10 bases between them. Germline lookup yields CDR1 SGHKS and CDR2 YYEKEE (reference sequence). The CDR3 spells CASSWSRGYEQYF. The CDR3 nucleotides are TGTGCCAGCAGCTGGTCCCGGGGCTACGAGCAGTACTTC.

This clonotype was detected many times. The gene calls are TRBV5-1 and TRBJ2-3, with unresolved D. The CDR3 covers 14 residues. From germline, CDR1 is SGHRS and CDR2 YFSETQ. Between the trimmed V and J ends, which lost 5 bases and 6 bases, there was a span of 16 bases. The CDR3 nucleotides read TGCGCCAGCAGGGTATTCCTAGTCATTGATACGCAGTATTTT. It yields the protein CASRVFLVIDTQYF.

The chain has TRBV9 and TRBJ2-5; 8 positions match TRBD2. In germline, CDR1 is SGDLS, CDR2 YYNGEE. This CDR3 spans 14 amino acids. Trimming took 4 bases from V and 2 from J; bases not matched to a gene: 4. The CDR3 sequence is CASSPGTRQETQYF. The CDR3 DNA reads TGTGCCAGCAGCCCCGGGACTAGACAAGAGACCCAGTACTTC.

This clonotype came up many times. The chain recombines TRBV7-9 with TRBJ2-7; no reliable D call. V was trimmed by 5 bases and J by 3 bases, leaving 11 bases between them. Germline V lookup: CDR1 SEHNR, CDR2 FQNEAQ (reference sequence). CDR3 length: 13 residues. CDR3 sequence (DNA): TGTGCCAGCAGCCTCCGGGCCCTCTACGAGCAGTACTTC. Amino acid sequence: CASSLRALYEQYF.

As to this clonotype: A clone one base away is much larger, so this may be a read error. The chain recombines TRBV5-1 with TRBJ2-7; D gene ambiguous. The CDR3 has 15 amino acids. Germline V CDR1 and CDR2: SGHRS, YFSETQ. The CDR3 region is CVSSYIPGSPDEQYF. CDR3 nucleotide sequence: TGCGTCAGCAGCTACATCCCAGGCTCCCCTGACGAGCAGTACTTC.

The chain carries TRBV28 and TRBJ1-5; tentatively, D is TRBD1 (5 bases). Trimming removed 3 bases from V and 6 bases from J, with 15 bases in between. Germline V lookup: CDR1 MDHEN, CDR2 SYDVKM. This CDR3 has 15 amino acids. CDR3 amino acids: CASSFSGGVGQPQHF. CDR3 in DNA: TGTGCCAGCAGTTTCTCGGGAGGGGTTGGTCAGCCCCAGCATTTT.

Remarks on this clonotype: This likely comes from a read error, as the CDR3 has no conserved phenylalanine or tryptophan at its end. The gene calls are TRBV12-3 or TRBV12-4 and TRBJ1-4, with D unclear. The CDR3 spans 14 residues. V dropped 2 bases and J dropped 6 bases, with 10 bases sitting between them. CDR3 sequence reads: CASSLSLGDEKLFL. In DNA form, the CDR3 reads TGTGCCAGCAGTTTATCTCTGGGAGATGAAAAACTGTTTCTT.

Concerning this clonotype itself: Since a much larger clone is just one base distant, this may be a read error. This chain uses TRBV19 with TRBJ1-5, with D possibly TRBD1 on 6 matching bases. There are 15 residues in the CDR3. The V gene's germline CDR1 is LNHDA and CDR2 SQIVND (reference sequence). The CDR3 here is CASSMGGRSNKPQHF. In DNA, the CDR3 is TGTGCCAGTAGTATGGGGGGGCGAAGCAATAAGCCCCAGCATTTT.

This clonotype was observed many times. The CDR3 DNA reads as TGTGCCAGCAGCTCCGTGGAATCCAACGTCCTGACTTTC. Protein: CASSSVESNVLTF. V and J are TRBV7-9 and TRBJ2-6, with unresolved D. This CDR3 is 13 amino acids long. Germline CDR1 reads SEHNR; CDR2 reads FQNEAQ (reference sequence). Trimming left V 4 bases short and J 8 bases short, with 9 bases between.

The chain couples TRBV6-2 or TRBV6-3 to TRBJ2-7, with D tentatively TRBD1 or TRBD2 (5 bases each). The CDR3 covers 11 residues. The germline V and J ends were trimmed by 4 bases and 6 bases, with 7 bases remaining between them. Germline V gene sequence: CDR1 MNHEY, CDR2 SVGEGT. The CDR3 reads CASSWGFEQYF. As DNA, the CDR3 is TGTGCCAGCAGTTGGGGGTTCGAGCAGTACTTC.

The chain has TRBV7-9 and TRBJ2-7; D remains unclear. In germline, CDR1 is SEHNR, CDR2 FQNEAQ (reference sequence). The CDR3 runs to 14 residues. Trimming removed 11 bases at V and 1 base at J, with 18 bases between. CDR3 nucleotide sequence: TGTGCCCAGGCCCCGAAGATTAGGTCCTACGAGCAGTACTTC. It codes for CAQAPKIRSYEQYF.

The chain carries TRBV20-1 and TRBJ2-7; D possibly corresponds to TRBD2 (6 bases). The V and J ends lost 6 bases and 6 bases respectively, with 15 bases between them. The CDR3 has 12 amino acids. Germline loops: CDR1 DFQATT, CDR2 SNEGSKA (reference sequence). CDR3 DNA sequence: TGCAGTGCCGGGACTCAAGGGCCCGAGCAGTACTTC. It is translated as CSAGTQGPEQYF.

In this sample, this clonotype turned up many times. The CDR3 sequence: CASSSQAGGSRYDEQFF. The CDR3, as DNA: TGTGCCAGCAGCTCTCAAGCGGGGGGGTCGAGGTATGATGAGCAGTTCTTC. The chain is built from TRBV12-3 or TRBV12-4 and TRBJ2-1; 10 bases are shared with TRBD2. V shed 6 bases and J 8 bases; nucleotides not matched to a gene: 16. The CDR3 is 17 amino acids.

A note on this clonotype: The CDR3 does not end in the conserved phenylalanine or tryptophan, so this is likely a read error. V gene TRBV5-6 combines with J gene TRBJ2-7; D is undetermined. The germline V and J ends were trimmed by 5 bases and 6 bases, with 9 bases remaining between them. The CDR3 is 11 residues long. Germline V lookup: CDR1 SGHDT, CDR2 YYEEEE. In DNA form, the CDR3 reads TGTGCCAGCAGTGATCGGAGCGAGCAGTACTAC. Translating gives CASSDRSEQYY.

In regard to this clonotype: Given a much more abundant clone one base away, this may be a read error. CDR3 region: CASSYSGTNVLTF. CDR3 DNA sequence: TGTGCCAGCAGTTACAGTGGGACCAACGTCCTGACTTTC. The chain links TRBV6-2 or TRBV6-3 to TRBJ2-6; D is unclear. CDR1 is MNHEY, CDR2 SVGEGT, per germline. CDR3 length equals 13 residues.

Regarding this clonotype: This clone may be a read error of a much larger clone one base away. The rearrangement links TRBV28 to TRBJ2-3, with a possible D match to TRBD2 (5 bases). Germline values: CDR1 MDHEN, CDR2 SYDVKM. The CDR3 runs 16 residues. The V end lost 7 bases, the J end lost 6 bases, and 23 bases lay between the germline ends. The CDR3 DNA reads TGTGCCAGCATCCCCCCGCGGGCCCACATGGGGGATACGCAGTATTTT. Translating gives CASIPPRAHMGDTQYF. The full variable domain, with the rest looked up from reference TRBV28 and TRBJ2-3, is DVKVTQSSRYLVKRTGEKVFLECVQDMDHENMFWYRQDPGLGLRLIYFSYDVKMKEKGDIPEGYSVSREKKERFSLILESASTNQTSMYLCASIPPRAHMGDTQYFGPGTRLTVL.

This clonotype was found many times. The CDR3 DNA reads as TGTGCCAGCAGCTTGGATGGAGGGGACGAGCAGTACTTC. The encoded protein is CASSLDGGDEQYF. This chain links TRBV5-4 with TRBJ2-7; tentatively, D is TRBD2 (6 bases). This CDR3 has 13 residues. With 0 bases removed from V and 5 bases from J, the gap between germline ends came to 9 bases. Per germline, CDR1 SGHNT and CDR2 YYREEE (reference sequence).